This TCR beta chain came from a study of graft-versus-host responses after intestinal transplantation. The wider study: Recipients across the board were started on anti-thymocyte globulin induction, then kept on tacrolimus and steroids for two to three years.

Study conclusions and caveats: Those patients showing graft-donor T cell macrochimerism displayed high graft-versus-host to host-versus-graft clonal ratios in allografts. Recipient-marrow GvH clones were detected, some having first appeared in ileum or blood.

This clone was recorded once. What it recognizes is unknown. Germline V gene sequence: CDR1 MDHEN, CDR2 SYDVKM. With 5 bases clipped from V and 5 bases from J, the junction kept 9 bases outside the gene matches. The CDR3 loop spans 14 amino acids. The assay was immunoSEQ multiplex PCR, and TCRdb's table has in-frame clones only and misses some. The table includes over 85,000 clones, about 95% detected once. This chain joins TRBV28 and TRBJ2-7, with 7 bases fitting TRBD1. This specimen consisted of unstimulated CD4+ T cells sorted from spleen or lymph node cells, obtained before transplant. This clonotype originated in a human donor who was the organ donor for an intestinal transplant. The chain's CDR3 is CASSRNRGYHEQYF. In nucleotides, the CDR3 is TGTGCCAGCAGTCGTAACAGGGGTTACCACGAGCAGTACTTC.